This T cell receptor beta chain comes out of a study of T cells after yellow fever vaccination. Study context: SMART-Seq v4 Ultra Low Input prepared libraries from low-cell fractions. Whole-study results and caveats: Post-booster samples contained most primary-vaccination clones (approximately 95% CD4, about 90% CD8).

This CDR3 region has 13 residues. Trimming stripped 3 bases from V and 7 bases from J, with 12 bases between. A universal primer site and UMIs were added as TCR cDNA was made by 5'RACE template switching. TCRdb used MiXCR to reprocess the 5' RACE reads, holding one entry per CDR3 protein. Of more than 65,000 distinct CDR3 sequences listed, about 6% are singletons. This clonotype has at least ten counts. Its antigen is as yet unknown. The sequence was obtained from a man younger than 30 who received the YFV17D yellow fever vaccine. The chain is built from TRBV12-3 or TRBV12-4 and TRBJ2-5; either TRBD1 or TRBD2 may supply D (5 bases each). The sample consisted of CD4+ T cells sorted from PBMCs, taken around 15 days after the first yellow fever vaccination. This chain's CDR3 is CASSFTRGATQYF. The DNA for the CDR3 is TGTGCCAGCAGTTTCACTAGGGGTGCGACCCAGTACTTC.